This TCR beta chain was profiled in a study of beta chain features in type 1 diabetes. Study-wide findings and caveats: Cells that show high TCR expression could be over-represented by cDNA sequencing. Shortening of TCRB CDR3s, moderate but significant, appeared in all four CD4+ subsets of Type 1 diabetes patients. Patients with type 1 diabetes showed fewer VDJ junction insertions and more deletions.

In the case of this clone: The antigen is unknown.

The whole isolated RNA underwent reverse transcription, so sequencing captured expressed TCRB transcripts. Assay: immunoSEQ multiplex PCR; the TCRdb copy retains only in-frame clones and omits some. The repertoire holds about 150,000 clones, around 51% seen once, with under 0.5% in the top ten. V was pared by 2 bases and J by 7 bases, with 19 bases between. Germline CDR1 and CDR2: SGDLS and YYNGEE. This CDR3 has 16 residues. Sample: Tregs from blood. This TCR was recovered from a man younger than 35 in good health. The J gene is TRBJ1-3, the V gene TRBV9; weak D call: TRBD1 (5 bases). The CDR3 DNA reads as TGTGCCAGCAGCGTGGGACTCAGGTCTGAATTGAACACCATATATTTT. It encodes CASSVGLRSELNTIYF.